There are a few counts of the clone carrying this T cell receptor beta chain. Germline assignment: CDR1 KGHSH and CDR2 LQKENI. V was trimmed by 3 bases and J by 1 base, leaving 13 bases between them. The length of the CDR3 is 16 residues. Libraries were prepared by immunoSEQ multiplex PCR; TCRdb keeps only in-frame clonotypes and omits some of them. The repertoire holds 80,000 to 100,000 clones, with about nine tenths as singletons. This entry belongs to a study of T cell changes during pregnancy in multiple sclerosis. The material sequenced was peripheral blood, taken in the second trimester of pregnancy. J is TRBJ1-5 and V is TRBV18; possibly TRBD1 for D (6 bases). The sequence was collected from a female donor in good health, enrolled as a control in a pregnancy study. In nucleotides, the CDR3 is TGTGCCAGCTCACCGGGGGCAGTTGGAAGCAATCAGCCCCAGCATTTT. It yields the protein CASSPGAVGSNQPQHF. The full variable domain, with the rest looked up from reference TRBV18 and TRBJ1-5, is NAGVMQNPRHLVRRRGQEARLRCSPMKGHSHVYWYRQLPEEGLKFMVYLQKENIIDESGMPKERFSAEFPKEGPSILRIQQVVRGDSAAYFCASSPGAVGSNQPQHFGDGTRLSIL.